This T cell receptor (beta chain) comes out of a study of early T cells in non-severe SARS-CoV-2 infection. At the level of the study: Unsorted whole blood bulk RNA was sequenced, with unpaired chains.

This clonotype was observed a few times. The antigen remains unidentified. The study's findings and limits: VDJdb-based matching was biased toward anti-spike CD8 responses and missed private and CD4 specificities.

Researchers tagged individual cDNA molecules with unique molecular identifiers. TCRdb re-derived calls from the 5' RACE reads in MiXCR, one entry per CDR3 protein. Counted here are 35,000 to 55,000 distinct CDR3 sequences, roughly 6.6% occurring once; the ten biggest clones make up roughly 20%. This receptor was taken from an adult who was a healthcare worker with PCR-confirmed SARS-CoV-2 infection or an uninfected control (not recorded which). The source was whole blood, collected at baseline.

The CDR3 sequence is CASSLSATTAGEQYF. CDR3 sequence (DNA): TGCGCCAGCAGCTTGTCAGCGACCACCGCCGGCGAGCAGTACTTC. The rearrangement joins TRBV5-1 to TRBJ2-7; D ambiguous. This CDR3 is built from 15 residues. The V gene lost 1 base and the J gene lost 6 bases, with 17 bases spanning the gap. Germline lookup yields CDR1 SGHRS and CDR2 YFSETQ.